Described below is a single TCR beta chain sequence and its context. The data originate from a study of blood T cell repertoires in COVID-19. Authors' methods: Estimation of nucleated cell counts was performed using reference gene primer amplification. TCRdb keeps only in-frame clones here, not all; method: immunoSEQ multiplex PCR. V and J calls and clone size are as listed in that table; D and trimming were resolved from the DNA. The data show some 120,000 clones, 80% seen once. The germline V and J ends were trimmed by 3 bases and 6 bases, with 18 bases remaining between them. Germline V lookup: CDR1 SGHTA, CDR2 FQGNSA. The CDR3 has 15 residues.

What was sequenced was peripheral blood. The genes are TRBV7-2 and TRBJ2-7; weak D call: TRBD1 (6 bases). The receptor was derived from a human donor in a cohort sampled during active COVID-19. CDR3 loop: CASSFTTRQGLEQYF. The CDR3 bases are TGTGCCAGCAGCTTCACAACCCGGCAGGGGCTCGAGCAGTACTTC.